Sequencing of this T cell receptor beta chain was carried out in a study of blood T cell repertoires in COVID-19. Study background: From T cells, B-cell-depleted T cells, or PBMCs came the material, which was cDNA or gDNA.

The CDR3 covers 14 residues. V was clipped by 7 bases and J by 5 bases; unmatched bases: 8. Germline assignment: CDR1 LNHDA and CDR2 SQIVND (reference sequence). Authors' methods: Amplification from reference gene primers served as the basis for estimated nucleated cell counts. Libraries were prepared by immunoSEQ multiplex PCR; TCRdb keeps only in-frame clonotypes and omits some of them. V and J calls and clone size come straight from that table; D and trimming were deduced from the DNA. The table lists hundreds of thousands of clones, roughly 88% of them singletons. The sequencing sample was made of peripheral blood. This sequence joins TRBV19 and TRBJ1-3, with 7 bases identical to TRBD1. The sequence was obtained from a woman aged 80 or over with COVID-19, enrolled during active disease. CDR3: CASISGQARNTIYF. The CDR3 DNA sequence: TGTGCCAGTATCTCCGGACAGGCGAGAAACACCATATATTTT.